The 27 T cell receptor beta chains listed next were all sequenced from one sample in a study of T cell repertoires in cytomegalovirus infection. Each CDR3 protein gets one entry after TCRdb re-called the reads with MiXCR. This sample has about 570,000 distinct CDR3 sequences, with 35% to 50% found just once. Their specific antigens are unknown. Sequences were derived from cultured PBMCs, sampled from culture after CMV antigen stimulation. These receptors came from a human donor in good health (CMV status not recorded). Some clones in this sample may be carry-over from other donors' samples.

The CDR3: CASSSRDPKEETQYF. CDR3 sequence (DNA): TGTGCCAGCAGCTCCCGGGACCCGAAGGAGGAGACCCAGTACTTC. The chain uses TRBV7-6 and TRBJ2-5; either TRBD1 or TRBD2 may fit D (5 bases each). CDR3 size: 15 residues. Germline-derived CDR1 and CDR2 are SGHVS and FNYEAQ. Trimming took 4 bases from V and 5 from J, leaving 17 bases between them.

This clonotype was recorded a few times. The CDR3 DNA reads as TGTGCCAGCTCTTCAGGGGGGCGGGGGGAAGCTTTCTTT. It codes for CASSSGGRGEAFF. The chain couples TRBV27 to TRBJ1-1; TRBD1 matches at 7 bases. Per the germline V gene, CDR1 is MNHEY and CDR2 is SMNVEV (reference sequence). V was clipped by 8 bases and J by 8 bases; unmatched bases: 11. The CDR3 extends over 13 amino acids.

This clonotype was seen at least ten times. The chain combines TRBV7-2 with TRBJ2-1; TRBD2 matches at 8 bases. Germline V lookup: CDR1 SGHTA, CDR2 FQGNSA. J lost 2 bases, V lost 5 bases, and 14 bases had no gene match. CDR3 length equals 18 residues. CDR3 residues: CASSPWGVLADTYNEQFF. The CDR3 DNA reads as TGTGCCAGCAGCCCTTGGGGGGTACTAGCGGATACCTACAATGAGCAGTTCTTC. Complete variable domain (other parts from reference TRBV7-2 and TRBJ2-1): GAGVSQSPSNKVTEKGKDVELRCDPISGHTALYWYRQSLGQGLEFLIYFQGNSAPDKSGLPSDRFSAERTGGSVSTLTIQRTQQEDSAVYLCASSPWGVLADTYNEQFFGPGTRLTVL.

The chain combines TRBV27 with TRBJ2-1; 12 nucleotides align to TRBD2. The CDR3 spans 16 residues. The J segment lost 8 bases and the V segment lost 3 bases, leaving 8 bases of the junction unmatched. The germline V gene encodes CDR1 MNHEY and CDR2 SMNVEV (reference sequence). In DNA, the CDR3 is TGTGCCAGCAGTTTCCAGACTAGCGGGGGCACTCATGAGCAGTTCTTC. It encodes CASSFQTSGGTHEQFF.

This chain connects TRBV10-3 to TRBJ2-5; 8 nucleotides agree with TRBD2. CDR1 and CDR2 (germline): ENHRY, SYGVKD. With V trimmed by 3 bases and J by 4 bases, 4 bases remained unmatched. The CDR3 is made up of 14 amino acids. For the CDR3, the DNA is TGTGCCATCAGTGAAACCAGCGGGAGAGAGACCCAGTACTTC. Protein sequence: CAISETSGRETQYF.

J is TRBJ2-1 and V is TRBV7-2; D is unresolved. Germline CDR1 and CDR2: SGHTA and FQGNSA. The CDR3 length is 14 residues. V was shortened by 4 bases and J by 10 bases, with 17 bases between the two germline ends. This chain's CDR3 is CASSSHALYEEQFF. As DNA, the CDR3 is TGTGCCAGCAGCTCCCATGCACTTTACGAGGAGCAGTTCTTC.

This clonotype was seen a single time. CDR3 sequence (DNA): TGTGCCAGCAGCGTAGTGTCTGGGTATGAGCAGTTCTTC. Translation gives CASSVVSGYEQFF. This chain uses TRBV9 with TRBJ2-1; D remains ambiguous. Germline assignment: CDR1 SGDLS and CDR2 YYNGEE. The CDR3 consists of 13 residues. V lost 0 bases and J lost 8, with 9 bases in between.

This chain uses TRBV4-3 with TRBJ2-2; the D is unclear. The V end was cut by 0 bases, the J end by 4 bases, with 12 bases between. CDR3 size: 16 residues. The V gene's germline CDR1 is LGHNA and CDR2 YSLEER. This chain's CDR3 is CASSQENSRITGELFF. The CDR3 bases are TGCGCCAGCAGCCAAGAAAATTCGCGGATCACCGGGGAGCTGTTTTTT.

This clonotype was observed once. The chain combines TRBV12-3 or TRBV12-4 with TRBJ2-7, with 7 bases identical to TRBD1. The CDR3 covers 15 residues. Unmatched junction bases numbered 15, after V lost 8 bases and J lost 5 bases. DNA for the CDR3: TGTGCCAGCCGTGACGGGACAGCGAACTTCCACGAGCAGTACTTC. It yields the protein CASRDGTANFHEQYF.

Here the CDR3 reads CAIKAREGTYEQYF. In DNA, the CDR3 is TGTGCCATCAAGGCGAGGGAGGGGACCTACGAGCAGTACTTC. The chain is built from TRBV10-3 and TRBJ2-7, with 7 positions matching TRBD2. V shed 7 bases and J 2 bases; nucleotides not matched to a gene: 8. Looked up from germline, CDR1 is ENHRY and CDR2 is SYGVKD. The CDR3 covers 14 residues.

V and J are TRBV2 and TRBJ1-6; unclear D gene. Germline assignment: CDR1 SNHLY and CDR2 FYNNEI. This CDR3 contains 14 residues. V was pared by 6 bases and J by 10 bases, with 16 bases between. CDR3 amino acids: CASRDTDSGSPLHF. The CDR3, as DNA: TGTGCCAGCAGGGATACGGACTCCGGCTCACCCCTCCACTTT.

V and J are TRBV4-1 and TRBJ2-2, with TRBD2 matching over 8 bases. The CDR3 is made up of 14 amino acids. The trim removed 1 base at V and 5 bases at J, leaving 0 bases unmatched. Germline V gene data show CDR1 as MGHRA and CDR2 as YSYEKL. Written as DNA, the CDR3 is TGCGCCAGCAGCCAAGTAGCGGGAACCGGGGAGCTGTTTTTT. The encoded protein is CASSQVAGTGELFF.

This rearrangement joins TRBV5-6 to TRBJ2-5; 9 bases line up with TRBD2. The V gene's germline CDR1 is SGHDT and CDR2 YYEEEE. Trimming cost V 4 bases and J 8 bases; bases outside gene matches: 15. The CDR3 contains 16 residues. Here the CDR3 DNA reads TGTGCCAGCAGCCTCAGGGTAGCGGGAGAAGGTGAAACCCAGTACTTC. This translates into CASSLRVAGEGETQYF.

The J gene is TRBJ2-1, the V gene TRBV20-1; D perhaps matches TRBD2 (6 bases). The CDR3 sequence is 15 residues long. In germline, CDR1 is DFQATT, CDR2 SNEGSKA (reference sequence). V lost 3 bases to trimming and J lost 7 bases, with 19 bases between them. The CDR3 region has the DNA TGCAGTGCTAGCGATCTTGGCGGGGCGGCAAATGAGCAGTTCTTC. Its translation is CSASDLGGAANEQFF.

This clonotype was picked up a small number of times. The genes are TRBV7-9 and TRBJ1-6; 7 nucleotides match TRBD1. Germline assignment: CDR1 SEHNR and CDR2 FQNEAQ (reference sequence). V was clipped by 8 bases and J by 2 bases; unmatched bases: 9. There are 16 residues in the CDR3. The CDR3 loop reads CASGQQGVTYNSPLHF. The CDR3, as DNA: TGTGCCAGCGGCCAGCAGGGGGTCACCTATAATTCACCCCTCCACTTT.

This chain uses TRBV6-6 with TRBJ2-7; D may match TRBD1 or TRBD2 (5 bases each). Per germline, CDR1 MNHNY and CDR2 SVGAGI (reference sequence). The CDR3 is made up of 14 amino acids. Trimming removed 2 bases at V and 1 base at J, with 9 bases between. CDR3 in DNA: TGTGCCAGCAGTTACGAGGGGAGATCCTACGAGCAGTACTTC. Translating it yields CASSYEGRSYEQYF.

This chain links TRBV20-1 with TRBJ2-1; 11 nucleotides align to TRBD2. With V trimmed by 3 bases and J by 9 bases, 10 bases remained unmatched. Germline-derived CDR1 and CDR2 are DFQATT and SNEGSKA (reference sequence). This CDR3 is 15 amino acids long. As DNA, the CDR3 is TGCAGTGCTAGGGGACTAGCGGAGGGCACGTTTGAGCAGTTCTTC. It yields the protein CSARGLAEGTFEQFF.

V usage is TRBV6-2 or TRBV6-3 and J usage is TRBJ2-3; tentatively, D is TRBD2 (6 bases). CDR3 length: 17 residues. The V and J ends lost 5 bases and 11 bases respectively, with 29 bases between them. Germline assignment: CDR1 MNHEY and CDR2 SVGEGT. DNA for the CDR3: TGTGCCAGCAGTAAATCGGGACTCTTCGGAACCCTTATTCGGCAGTATTTT. Its protein is CASSKSGLFGTLIRQYF.

This clonotype occurred once. The rearrangement links TRBV2 to TRBJ2-7; 9 bases line up with TRBD1. Germline values: CDR1 SNHLY, CDR2 FYNNEI. The length of the CDR3 is 13 residues. V lost 10 bases and J lost 1; bases outside the gene matches: 5. CDR3 amino acids: CANRGTGSYEQYF. The CDR3 nucleotides are TGTGCCAACCGCGGGACAGGGTCCTACGAGCAGTACTTC.

The chain joins TRBV6-5 to TRBJ2-7; maybe TRBD1 (5 bases). V lost 5 bases and J lost 0, with 8 bases in between. The CDR3 is made up of 13 amino acids. Germline loops: CDR1 MNHEY, CDR2 SVGAGI. The CDR3 nucleotides read TGTGCCAGCAGTATACAGGCCTCCTACGAGCAGTACTTC. This translates into CASSIQASYEQYF.

The V gene is TRBV7-2, the J gene TRBJ2-3; TRBD2 matches at 13 bases. The V gene's germline CDR1 is SGHTA and CDR2 FQGNSA. V gave up 5 bases and J gave up 0 bases; unmatched junction bases: 5. The CDR3 has 17 residues. The CDR3 here is CASSTRLAGGSTDTQYF. As DNA, the CDR3 is TGTGCCAGCAGCACCAGACTAGCGGGGGGTAGCACAGATACGCAGTATTTT.

This clonotype was detected only a few times. V usage is TRBV10-3 and J usage is TRBJ2-7, with no clear D. V dropped 3 bases and J dropped 2 bases, with 2 bases sitting between them. Germline assignment: CDR1 ENHRY and CDR2 SYGVKD. This CDR3 comprises 11 residues. CDR3 in DNA: TGTGCCATCAGTGACCCCTACGAGCAGTACTTC. Protein product: CAISDPYEQYF.

Here the CDR3 reads CASARDRDTEAFF. The CDR3, as DNA: TGTGCCTCTGCCCGGGACAGAGACACTGAAGCTTTCTTT. The chain employs TRBV30 and TRBJ1-1; 7 nucleotides align to TRBD1. The length of the CDR3 is 13 residues. Trimming removed 7 bases from V and 3 bases from J; junction bases left unmatched: 8. Germline assignment: CDR1 GTSNPN and CDR2 SVGIG (reference sequence). Combining the CDR3 with reference TRBV30 and TRBJ1-1 gives the whole variable domain SQTIHQWPATLVQPVGSPLSLECTVEGTSNPNLYWYRQAAGRGLQLLFYSVGIGQISSEVPQNLSASRPQDRQFILSSKKLLLSDSGFYLCASARDRDTEAFFGQGTRLTVV.

This chain connects TRBV6-1 to TRBJ2-7; 7 bases fit TRBD1. The length of the CDR3 is 12 residues. V gave up 4 bases and J gave up 7 bases; unmatched junction bases: 4. Germline V CDR1 and CDR2: MNHNS, SASEGT. The CDR3, as DNA: TGTGCCAGCAGTGGACAGGGTTCAGAGCAGTACTTC. Translated: CASSGQGSEQYF.

This clonotype has only a few counts. J is TRBJ1-1 and V is TRBV12-3 or TRBV12-4; D perhaps matches TRBD1 (5 bases). This CDR3 contains 13 residues. V was shortened by 5 bases and J by 10 bases, with 17 bases between the two germline ends. This CDR3 is CASSEENGGGAFF. DNA of the CDR3: TGTGCCAGCAGTGAGGAAAATGGGGGGGGAGCTTTCTTT.

This clonotype was seen only a few times. The V call is TRBV4-3, the J call TRBJ2-5, with D perhaps matching TRBD1 (5 bases). The CDR3 extends over 15 amino acids. Trimming pared 0 bases from V and 5 bases from J, leaving 13 bases between. Germline V gene lookup returns CDR1 LGHNA and CDR2 YSLEER. CDR3 nucleotide sequence: TGCGCCAGCAGCCAAGACCTCAGGGATGGGGAGACCCAGTACTTC. Translated: CASSQDLRDGETQYF.

This clonotype was recorded a few times. The chain combines TRBV28 with TRBJ2-1; D possibly corresponds to TRBD2 (6 bases). This CDR3 has 11 amino acids. Trimming pared 8 bases from V and 11 bases from J, leaving 13 bases between. Germline V gene sequence: CDR1 MDHEN, CDR2 SYDVKM. The CDR3 bases are TGTGCCAGCGGGACTTTTCAACAGCAGTTCTTC. Translated: CASGTFQQQFF. Full variable domain (outside the CDR3, taken from reference TRBV28 and TRBJ2-1): DVKVTQSSRYLVKRTGEKVFLECVQDMDHENMFWYRQDPGLGLRLIYFSYDVKMKEKGDIPEGYSVSREKKERFSLILESASTNQTSMYLCASGTFQQQFFGPGTRLTVL.